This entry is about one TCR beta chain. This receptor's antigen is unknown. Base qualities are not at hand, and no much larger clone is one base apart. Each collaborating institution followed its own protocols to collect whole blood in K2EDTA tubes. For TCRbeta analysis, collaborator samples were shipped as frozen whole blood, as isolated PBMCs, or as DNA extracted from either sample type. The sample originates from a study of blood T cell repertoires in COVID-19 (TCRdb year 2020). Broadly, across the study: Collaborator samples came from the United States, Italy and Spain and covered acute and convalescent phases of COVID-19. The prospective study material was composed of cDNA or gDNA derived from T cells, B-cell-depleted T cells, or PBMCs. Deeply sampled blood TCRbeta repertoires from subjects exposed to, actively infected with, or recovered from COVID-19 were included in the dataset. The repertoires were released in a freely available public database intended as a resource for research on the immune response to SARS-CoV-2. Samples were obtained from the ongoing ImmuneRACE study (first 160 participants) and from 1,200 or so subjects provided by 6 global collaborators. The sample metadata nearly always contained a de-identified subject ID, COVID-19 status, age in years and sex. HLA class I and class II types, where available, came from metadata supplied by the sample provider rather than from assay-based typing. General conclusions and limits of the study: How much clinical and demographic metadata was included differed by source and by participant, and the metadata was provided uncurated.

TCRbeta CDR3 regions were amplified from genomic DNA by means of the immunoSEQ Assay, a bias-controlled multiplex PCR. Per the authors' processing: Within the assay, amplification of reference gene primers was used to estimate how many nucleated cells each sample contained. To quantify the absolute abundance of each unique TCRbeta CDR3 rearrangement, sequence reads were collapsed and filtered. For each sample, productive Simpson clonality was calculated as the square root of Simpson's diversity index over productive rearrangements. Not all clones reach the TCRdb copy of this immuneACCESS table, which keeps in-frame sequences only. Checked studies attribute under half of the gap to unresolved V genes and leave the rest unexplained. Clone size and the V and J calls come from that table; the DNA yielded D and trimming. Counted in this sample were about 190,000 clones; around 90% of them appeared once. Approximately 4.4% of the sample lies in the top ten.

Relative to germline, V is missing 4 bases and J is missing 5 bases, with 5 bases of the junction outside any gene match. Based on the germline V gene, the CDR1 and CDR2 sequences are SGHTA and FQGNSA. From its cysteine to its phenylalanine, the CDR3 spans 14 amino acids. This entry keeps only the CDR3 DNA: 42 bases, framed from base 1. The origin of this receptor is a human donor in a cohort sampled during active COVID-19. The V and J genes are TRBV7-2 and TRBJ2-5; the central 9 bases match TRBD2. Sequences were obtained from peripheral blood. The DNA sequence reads TGTGCCAGCAGCTCTAGCGGGGTAGGGGAGACCCAGTACTTC. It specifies CASSSSGVGETQYF.